Each of the 24 T cell receptor beta chains below was sequenced from the same sample in a study of radiation and T cells in renal cell carcinoma. The time point is: blood 2 weeks post-SBRT. Treatment of the sample: 15 Gy SBRT to primary tumor, nephrectomy 4 weeks later. The method was immunoSEQ multiplex PCR; TCRdb's version includes in-frame clones alone and lacks a portion of them. Among 120,000 or so clones, about four fifths were seen once, and the ten largest hold 4.5% to 7%. Material: blood, obtained from a patient whose treatment included radiotherapy and nephrectomy. These receptors came from a man in his fifties with renal cell carcinoma.

V usage is TRBV7-9 and J usage is TRBJ2-7; D is perhaps TRBD1 (5 bases). The CDR3 sequence is 14 residues long. The V end lost 5 bases, the J end lost 0 bases, and 11 bases lay between the germline ends. Germline V gene sequence: CDR1 SEHNR, CDR2 FQNEAQ (reference sequence). The CDR3 DNA follows: TGTGCCAGCAGCCCTAGGACAACCTCCTACGAGCAGTACTTC. This codes for CASSPRTTSYEQYF.

The chain is built from TRBV9 and TRBJ2-2, with TRBD1 matching 11 bases. From germline, CDR1 is SGDLS and CDR2 YYNGEE. The CDR3 length is 15 residues. V shed 3 bases and J 6 bases; nucleotides not matched to a gene: 4. Here the CDR3 reads CASSARDRGSGELFF. The CDR3 bases are TGTGCCAGCAGCGCCAGGGACAGGGGGTCCGGGGAGCTGTTTTTT.

This chain connects TRBV20-1 to TRBJ2-2; perhaps TRBD2 as D (5 bases). With 6 bases removed from V and 8 bases from J, the gap between germline ends came to 7 bases. Per germline, CDR1 DFQATT and CDR2 SNEGSKA (reference sequence). This CDR3 is built from 10 residues. CDR3 region: CSAQRGELFF. The CDR3, as DNA: TGCAGTGCCCAGCGGGGGGAGCTGTTTTTT.

This clone was seen a single time. In nucleotides, the CDR3 is TGTGCCAGCAGAGTAAACAGGGAAGGGATCTATGGCTACACCTTC. This codes for CASRVNREGIYGYTF. The chain is built from TRBV6-5 and TRBJ1-2; TRBD1 might be the D (6 bases). V was pared by 6 bases and J by 4 bases, with 18 bases between. The CDR3 has 15 amino acids. Germline V gives CDR1 MNHEY, CDR2 SVGAGI.

This clone was observed many times. The chain joins TRBV19 to TRBJ2-7, with 7 bases fitting TRBD1. Trimming at V came to 2 bases and at J to 1 base, leaving 8 bases not matched to a gene. Germline assignment: CDR1 LNHDA and CDR2 SQIVND (reference sequence). CDR3 length equals 16 residues. CDR3 sequence (DNA): TGTGCCAGTAGTATAATCTGGACAGGCTATTCCTACGAGCAGTACTTC. This codes for CASSIIWTGYSYEQYF.

This clone has a count of ten or more. The gene calls are TRBV7-6 and TRBJ2-3, with D perhaps matching TRBD2 (6 bases). The CDR3 length is 16 residues. Germline values: CDR1 SGHVS, CDR2 FNYEAQ. Trimming removed 3 bases from V and 0 bases from J, with 13 bases in between. CDR3 loop: CASSLRTGTSTDTQYF. CDR3 bases: TGTGCCAGCAGCTTGAGGACCGGGACTAGCACAGATACGCAGTATTTT.

V usage is TRBV7-3 and J usage is TRBJ1-4, with 7 positions matching TRBD1. The CDR3 totals 15 residues. The ends lost 5 bases at V and 11 bases at J; junction bases unmatched: 14. Per germline, CDR1 SGHTA and CDR2 FQGTGA. The DNA of the CDR3 is TGTGCCAGCAGCCCCGCTGGGACAGCCTATGTGAAACTGTTTTTT. This codes for CASSPAGTAYVKLFF.

The chain combines TRBV9 with TRBJ2-3, with 12 bases aligning to TRBD2. Germline V gene data show CDR1 as SGDLS and CDR2 as YYNGEE. V lost 7 bases and J lost 1; bases outside the gene matches: 7. The CDR3 runs 16 residues. The CDR3 here is CASGMTSGSGTDTQYF. CDR3 nucleotides: TGTGCCAGCGGCATGACTAGCGGGAGCGGCACAGATACGCAGTATTTT.

In its sample, this clone was seen once. V and J are TRBV6-1 and TRBJ1-1; no definite D call. The CDR3 is 11 residues long. Germline-derived CDR1 and CDR2 are MNHNS and SASEGT. The CDR3 is CAAGQNTEAFF. The CDR3, as DNA: TGTGCAGCCGGGCAGAACACTGAAGCTTTCTTT.

V and J are TRBV14 and TRBJ1-5; D ambiguous. Per germline, CDR1 SGHDN and CDR2 FVKESK. This CDR3 is built from 17 residues. V was shortened by 0 bases and J by 0 bases, with 12 bases between the two germline ends. The CDR3 protein is CASSQEDHVASNQPQHF. CDR3 sequence (DNA): TGTGCCAGCAGCCAAGAGGATCATGTAGCTAGCAATCAGCCCCAGCATTTT.

A single count supports this clone. This chain uses TRBV9 with TRBJ2-2; 8 nucleotides match TRBD2. The CDR3 is made up of 19 amino acids. In germline, CDR1 is SGDLS, CDR2 YYNGEE. V shed 1 base, J shed 7 bases, and the junction held 18 bases outside the gene matches. The CDR3 DNA is TGTGCCAGCAGCGTAAGGGTAGGCCCCTCAGCGGGAGTTCACGGGGAGCTGTTTTTT. Translating it yields CASSVRVGPSAGVHGELFF.

The V and J genes are TRBV19 and TRBJ1-5; D is undetermined. This CDR3 is built from 14 residues. Germline-derived CDR1 and CDR2 are LNHDA and SQIVND (reference sequence). Trimming shortened V by 7 bases and J by 3 bases, and 13 bases separated the two germline ends. CDR3 residues: CASTITWNNQPQHF. The CDR3 DNA reads as TGTGCCAGTACCATTACATGGAACAATCAGCCCCAGCATTTT.

A note on this clone: Other DNA sequences in the sample encode the same CDR3. This chain uses TRBV6-6 with TRBJ2-3; no firm D call. Trimming took off 2 bases at V and 6 bases at J, with 6 bases between the two ends. CDR3 length: 12 residues. Germline V gene lookup returns CDR1 MNHNY and CDR2 SVGAGI (reference sequence). The CDR3 bases are TGTGCCAGCAGTTACCGAAGGGATACGCAGTATTTT. Amino acids: CASSYRRDTQYF.

The rearrangement uses TRBV4-2 and TRBJ2-3; 11 positions match TRBD2. The CDR3 runs 17 residues. Germline V gene sequence: CDR1 LGHNA, CDR2 YNFKEQ. The V segment lost 4 bases and the J segment 4 bases; nucleotides outside the gene matches: 10. CDR3 nucleotides: TGTGCCAGCAGCCCAAAGGGCGATAGCGGGGGGGCAGATACGCAGTATTTT. Protein sequence: CASSPKGDSGGADTQYF.

The genes are TRBV4-3 and TRBJ1-3; unclear D gene. Germline V lookup: CDR1 LGHNA, CDR2 YSLEER. CDR3 length: 15 residues. V gave up 4 bases and J gave up 6 bases, with 16 bases separating them. The CDR3 DNA sequence: TGCGCCAGCAGCCTTTCGGGCGGATTCGAAAACACCATATATTTT. Protein product: CASSLSGGFENTIYF.

V is TRBV6-6 and J is TRBJ2-7; D uncertain. The germline gives CDR1 MNHNY, CDR2 SVGAGI (reference sequence). V lost 6 bases and J lost 2, with 8 bases in between. The CDR3 covers 12 residues. The DNA of the CDR3 is TGTGCCAGCAGCTCCGAAACCTACGAGCAGTACTTC. Its translation is CASSSETYEQYF.

This rearrangement joins TRBV6-6 to TRBJ2-3; D possibly corresponds to TRBD2 (5 bases). Germline loops: CDR1 MNHNY, CDR2 SVGAGI (reference sequence). The CDR3 contains 12 residues. V shed 8 bases and J shed 1 base, with 7 bases lying between them. CDR3 loop: CASFSGTDTQYF. The CDR3 bases are TGTGCCAGCTTTAGCGGCACAGATACGCAGTATTTT.

The chain has TRBV4-3 and TRBJ2-6; D not resolved. This CDR3 has 15 amino acids. Trimming removed 7 bases from V and 0 bases from J, with 10 bases in between. Germline loops: CDR1 LGHNA, CDR2 YSLEER. As DNA, the CDR3 is TGCGCCAGCACCCCCGGAGACTCTGGGGCCAACGTCCTGACTTTC. Translation: CASTPGDSGANVLTF.

The chain combines TRBV5-1 with TRBJ2-5, with D possibly being TRBD1 (6 bases). The CDR3 totals 14 residues. V was clipped by 2 bases and J by 5 bases, with 13 bases between them. Germline lookup yields CDR1 SGHRS and CDR2 YFSETQ. CDR3 sequence reads: CASSLQGTQETQYF. For the CDR3, the DNA is TGCGCCAGCAGCTTACAGGGAACCCAGGAGACCCAGTACTTC. The whole variable domain, remainder taken from reference TRBV5-1 and TRBJ2-5, is KAGVTQTPRYLIKTRGQQVTLSCSPISGHRSVSWYQQTPGQGLQFLFEYFSETQRNKGNFPGRFSGRQFSNSRSEMNVSTLELGDSALYLCASSLQGTQETQYFGPGTRLLVL.

This chain uses TRBV19 with TRBJ2-7; the D gene is possibly TRBD1 (5 bases). Trimming pared 4 bases from V and 3 bases from J, leaving 13 bases between. The CDR3 sequence is 14 residues long. Germline CDR1 reads LNHDA; CDR2 reads SQIVND (reference sequence). The CDR3 reads CASSNQKDSYEQYF. In DNA form, the CDR3 reads TGTGCCAGTAGTAACCAAAAAGACAGCTACGAGCAGTACTTC.

This clone was found a few times. The chain carries TRBV28 and TRBJ1-4, with TRBD1 identical over 8 bases. This CDR3 has 16 amino acids. The ends lost 3 bases at V and 5 bases at J; junction bases unmatched: 8. CDR1 MDHEN and CDR2 SYDVKM come from the germline V gene. The CDR3 nucleotides read TGTGCCAGCAGTTTGCCCAGGGGGCATTGGAATGAAAAACTGTTTTTT. Its protein product is CASSLPRGHWNEKLFF. Drawing the rest from reference TRBV28 and TRBJ1-4, the complete variable domain is DVKVTQSSRYLVKRTGEKVFLECVQDMDHENMFWYRQDPGLGLRLIYFSYDVKMKEKGDIPEGYSVSREKKERFSLILESASTNQTSMYLCASSLPRGHWNEKLFFGSGTQLSVL.

This clone was picked up a small number of times. V and J are TRBV2 and TRBJ2-1; 10 positions match TRBD1. The CDR3 totals 14 residues. The trim removed 7 bases at V and 9 bases at J, leaving 9 bases unmatched. CDR1 and CDR2 from the germline V gene are SNHLY and FYNNEI. CDR3 in amino acids: CASTGTGELGEQFF. The CDR3 DNA reads TGTGCCAGCACCGGGACAGGGGAGCTGGGTGAGCAGTTCTTC.

The V and J genes are TRBV16 and TRBJ1-5; 9 bases line up with TRBD1. Germline assignment: CDR1 KGHSY and CDR2 FQNENV. This CDR3 is 16 amino acids long. V dropped 2 bases and J dropped 4; count of bases not matched to a gene: 6. The CDR3 bases are TGTGCCAGCAGCCAACCCGGGACAGGGTTAAATCAGCCCCAGCATTTT. Amino acids: CASSQPGTGLNQPQHF.

V is TRBV9 and J is TRBJ2-1; D remains unclear. V gave up 0 bases and J gave up 1 base, with 8 bases separating them. Per germline, CDR1 SGDLS and CDR2 YYNGEE. The CDR3 consists of 15 residues. CDR3 residues: CASSVDIVSYNEQFF. The CDR3 DNA reads as TGTGCCAGCAGCGTAGATATAGTTTCCTACAATGAGCAGTTCTTC.